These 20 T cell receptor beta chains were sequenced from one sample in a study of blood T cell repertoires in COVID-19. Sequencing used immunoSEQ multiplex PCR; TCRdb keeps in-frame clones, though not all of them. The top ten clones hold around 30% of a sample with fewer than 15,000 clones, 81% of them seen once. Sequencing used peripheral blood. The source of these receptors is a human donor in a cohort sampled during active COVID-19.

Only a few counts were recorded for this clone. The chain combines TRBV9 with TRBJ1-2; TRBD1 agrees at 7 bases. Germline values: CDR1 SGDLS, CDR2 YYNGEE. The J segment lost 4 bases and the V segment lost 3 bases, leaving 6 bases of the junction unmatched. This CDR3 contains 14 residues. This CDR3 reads CASSGAQGPYGYTF. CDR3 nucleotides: TGTGCCAGCAGCGGTGCACAGGGGCCCTATGGCTACACCTTC.

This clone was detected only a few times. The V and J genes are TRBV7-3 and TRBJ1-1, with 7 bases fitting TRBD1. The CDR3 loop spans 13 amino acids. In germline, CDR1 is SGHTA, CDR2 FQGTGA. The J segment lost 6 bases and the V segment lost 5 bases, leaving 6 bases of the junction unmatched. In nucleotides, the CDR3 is TGTGCCAGCAGCCCGCGGACAGGTTCTGAAGCTTTCTTT. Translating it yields CASSPRTGSEAFF. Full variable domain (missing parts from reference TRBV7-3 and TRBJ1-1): GAGVSQTPSNKVTEKGKYVELRCDPISGHTALYWYRQSLGQGPEFLIYFQGTGAADDSGLPNDRFFAVRPEGSVSTLKIQRTERGDSAVYLCASSPRTGSEAFFGQGTRLTVV.

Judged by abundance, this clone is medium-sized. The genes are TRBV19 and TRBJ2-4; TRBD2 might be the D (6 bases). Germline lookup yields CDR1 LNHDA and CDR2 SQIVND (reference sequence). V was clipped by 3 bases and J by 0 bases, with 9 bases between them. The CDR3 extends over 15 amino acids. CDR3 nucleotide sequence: TGTGCCAGTAGTATCGGGGGACTAGCCAAAAACATTCAGTACTTC. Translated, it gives CASSIGGLAKNIQYF.

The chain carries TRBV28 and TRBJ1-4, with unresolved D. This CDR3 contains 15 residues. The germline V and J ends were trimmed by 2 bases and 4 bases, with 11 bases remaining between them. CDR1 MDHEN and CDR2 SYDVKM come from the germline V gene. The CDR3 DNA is TGTGCCAGCAGTTTACGAGAGCCGAATAATGAAAAACTGTTTTTT. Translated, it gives CASSLREPNNEKLFF. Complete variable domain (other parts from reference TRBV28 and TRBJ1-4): DVKVTQSSRYLVKRTGEKVFLECVQDMDHENMFWYRQDPGLGLRLIYFSYDVKMKEKGDIPEGYSVSREKKERFSLILESASTNQTSMYLCASSLREPNNEKLFFGSGTQLSVL.

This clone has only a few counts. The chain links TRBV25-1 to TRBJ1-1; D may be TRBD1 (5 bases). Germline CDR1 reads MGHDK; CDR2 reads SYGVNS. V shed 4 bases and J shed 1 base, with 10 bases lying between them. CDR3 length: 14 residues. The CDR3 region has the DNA TGTGCCAGCAGTGCTGGAGGGGCGAACACTGAAGCTTTCTTT. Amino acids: CASSAGGANTEAFF.

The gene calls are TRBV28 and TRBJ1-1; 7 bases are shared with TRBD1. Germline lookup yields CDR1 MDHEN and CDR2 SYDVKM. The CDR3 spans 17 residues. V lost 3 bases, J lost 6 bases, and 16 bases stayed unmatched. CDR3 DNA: TGTGCCAGCAGTTTTATCCCCTCAGACAGGGCCTCTGCTGAAGCTTTCTTT. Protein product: CASSFIPSDRASAEAFF.

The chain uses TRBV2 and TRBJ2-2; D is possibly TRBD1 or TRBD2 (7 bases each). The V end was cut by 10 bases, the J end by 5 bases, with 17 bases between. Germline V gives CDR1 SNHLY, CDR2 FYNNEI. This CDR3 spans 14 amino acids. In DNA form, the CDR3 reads TGTGCCACCAGGGGGGGGGTGAGGACCGGGGAGCTGTTTTTT. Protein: CATRGGVRTGELFF.

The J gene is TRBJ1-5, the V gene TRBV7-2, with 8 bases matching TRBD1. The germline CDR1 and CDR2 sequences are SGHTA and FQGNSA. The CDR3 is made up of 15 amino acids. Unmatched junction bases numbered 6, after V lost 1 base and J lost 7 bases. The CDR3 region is CASSLVDREGQPQHF. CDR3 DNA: TGTGCCAGCAGCTTAGTGGACAGGGAGGGACAGCCCCAGCATTTT.

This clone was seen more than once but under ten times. The CDR3 spells CASSQDLGGVYEQYF. CDR3 DNA: TGTGCCAGCAGCCAAGATCTGGGTGGAGTCTACGAGCAGTACTTC. The genes are TRBV4-2 and TRBJ2-7; D ambiguous. CDR1 is LGHNA and CDR2 is YNFKEQ in the germline V gene. Between the trimmed V and J ends, which lost 0 bases and 3 bases, there was a span of 12 bases. The CDR3 has 15 residues.

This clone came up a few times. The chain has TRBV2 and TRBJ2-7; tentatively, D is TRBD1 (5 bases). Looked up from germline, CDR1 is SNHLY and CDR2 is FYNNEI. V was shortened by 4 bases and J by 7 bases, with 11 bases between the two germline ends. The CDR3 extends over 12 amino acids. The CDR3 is CASSVQGGEQYF. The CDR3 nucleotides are TGTGCCAGCAGTGTCCAGGGTGGAGAGCAGTACTTC.

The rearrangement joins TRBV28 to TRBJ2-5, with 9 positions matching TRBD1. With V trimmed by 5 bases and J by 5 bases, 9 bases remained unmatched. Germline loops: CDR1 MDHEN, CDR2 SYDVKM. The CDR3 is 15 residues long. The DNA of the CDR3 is TGTGCCAGCAGTGTTTACAGACAGGGGGGGGAGACCCAGTACTTC. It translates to CASSVYRQGGETQYF.

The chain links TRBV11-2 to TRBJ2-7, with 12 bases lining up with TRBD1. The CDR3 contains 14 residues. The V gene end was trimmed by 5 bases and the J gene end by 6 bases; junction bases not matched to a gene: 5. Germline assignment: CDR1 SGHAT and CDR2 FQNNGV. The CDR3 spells CASSRDRGPLEQYF. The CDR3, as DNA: TGTGCCAGCAGCCGGGACAGGGGGCCGCTCGAGCAGTACTTC.

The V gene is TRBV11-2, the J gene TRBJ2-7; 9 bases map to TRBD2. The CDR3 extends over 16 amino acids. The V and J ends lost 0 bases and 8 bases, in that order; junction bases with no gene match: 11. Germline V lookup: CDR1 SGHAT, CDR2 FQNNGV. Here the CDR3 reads CASSLEVAGADGKQYF. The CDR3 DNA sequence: TGTGCCAGCAGCTTAGAGGTAGCGGGAGCCGACGGAAAGCAGTACTTC.

CDR3 sequence reads: CATSGRPGDPTGLDEAFF. The CDR3 DNA reads TGTGCCACCAGCGGCAGACCAGGGGACCCGACTGGGTTAGATGAAGCTTTCTTT. The gene calls are TRBV15 and TRBJ1-1, with TRBD1 as a possible D gene (6 bases). The CDR3 length is 18 residues. Germline V CDR1 and CDR2: LNHNV, YYDKDF (reference sequence). V was clipped by 5 bases and J by 7 bases, with 29 bases between them.

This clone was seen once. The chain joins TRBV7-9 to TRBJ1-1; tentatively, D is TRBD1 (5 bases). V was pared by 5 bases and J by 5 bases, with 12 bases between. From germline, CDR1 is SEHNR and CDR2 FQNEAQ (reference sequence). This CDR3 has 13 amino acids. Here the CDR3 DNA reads TGTGCCAGCAGCCGCAGGGATGGAACTGAAGCTTTCTTT. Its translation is CASSRRDGTEAFF.

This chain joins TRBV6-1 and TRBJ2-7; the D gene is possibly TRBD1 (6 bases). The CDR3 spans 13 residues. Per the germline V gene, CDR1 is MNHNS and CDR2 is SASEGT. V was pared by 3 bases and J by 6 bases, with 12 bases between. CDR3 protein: CASSEYRELEQYF. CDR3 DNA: TGTGCCAGCAGTGAGTACAGGGAGCTCGAGCAGTACTTC.

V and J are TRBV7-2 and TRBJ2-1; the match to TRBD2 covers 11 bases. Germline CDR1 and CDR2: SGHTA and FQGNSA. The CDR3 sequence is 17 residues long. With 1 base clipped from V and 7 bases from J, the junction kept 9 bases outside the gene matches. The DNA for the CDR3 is TGTGCCAGCAGCTTAGAAGATGTAGCGGGAGGGCATAATGAGCAGTTCTTC. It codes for CASSLEDVAGGHNEQFF.

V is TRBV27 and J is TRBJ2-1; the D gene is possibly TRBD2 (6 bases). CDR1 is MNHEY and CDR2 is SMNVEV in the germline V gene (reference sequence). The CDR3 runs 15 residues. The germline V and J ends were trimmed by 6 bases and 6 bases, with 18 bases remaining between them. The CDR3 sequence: CASRSEGRRVNEQFF. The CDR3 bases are TGTGCCAGCAGATCCGAGGGGCGGAGGGTCAATGAGCAGTTCTTC.

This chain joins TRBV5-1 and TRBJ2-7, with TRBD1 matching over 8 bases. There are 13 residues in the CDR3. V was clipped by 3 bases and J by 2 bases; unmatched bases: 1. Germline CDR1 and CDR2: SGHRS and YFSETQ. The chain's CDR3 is CASSSDRAYEQYF. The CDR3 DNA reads TGCGCCAGCAGCTCGGACAGGGCCTACGAGCAGTACTTC.

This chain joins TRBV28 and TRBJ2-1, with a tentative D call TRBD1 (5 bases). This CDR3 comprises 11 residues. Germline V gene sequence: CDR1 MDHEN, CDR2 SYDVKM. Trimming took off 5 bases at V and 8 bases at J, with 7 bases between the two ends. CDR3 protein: CASSQGYEQFF. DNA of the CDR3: TGTGCCAGCAGTCAGGGCTATGAGCAGTTCTTC.